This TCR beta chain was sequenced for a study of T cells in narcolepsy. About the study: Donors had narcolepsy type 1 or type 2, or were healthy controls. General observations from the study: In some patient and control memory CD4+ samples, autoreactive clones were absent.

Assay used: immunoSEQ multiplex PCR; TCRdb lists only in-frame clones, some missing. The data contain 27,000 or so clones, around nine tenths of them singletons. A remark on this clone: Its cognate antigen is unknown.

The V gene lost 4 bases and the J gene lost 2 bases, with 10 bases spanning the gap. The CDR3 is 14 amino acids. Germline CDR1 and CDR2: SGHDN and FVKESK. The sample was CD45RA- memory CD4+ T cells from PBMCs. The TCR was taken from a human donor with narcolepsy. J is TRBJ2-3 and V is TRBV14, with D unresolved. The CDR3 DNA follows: TGTGCCAGCAGCCTTGCGTTCTTCACAGATACGCAGTATTTT. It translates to CASSLAFFTDTQYF.